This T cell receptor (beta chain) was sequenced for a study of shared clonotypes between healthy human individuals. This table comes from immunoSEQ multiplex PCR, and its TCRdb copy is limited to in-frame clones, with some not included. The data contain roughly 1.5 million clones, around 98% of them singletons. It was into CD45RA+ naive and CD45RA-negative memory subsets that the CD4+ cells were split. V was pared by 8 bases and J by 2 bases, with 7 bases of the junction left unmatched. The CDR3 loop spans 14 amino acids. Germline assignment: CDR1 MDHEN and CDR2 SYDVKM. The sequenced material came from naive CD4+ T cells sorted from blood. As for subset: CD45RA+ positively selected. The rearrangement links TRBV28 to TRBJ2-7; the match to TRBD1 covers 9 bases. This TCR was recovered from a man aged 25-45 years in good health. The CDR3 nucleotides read TGTGCCAGCCAGGGACAGGGTTCAGCCTACGAGCAGTACTTC. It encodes CASQGQGSAYEQYF.